These 24 T cell receptor beta chains originate from one sample sequenced in a study of identical twins. TCRdb reprocessed the 5' RACE reads with MiXCR, giving one entry per CDR3 protein. The sample holds 230,000 or so distinct CDR3 sequences, 6.5% to 9.5% seen once. The sample was also reused in another study, on yellow fever vaccine responses in identical twins.

Sequenced input: CD8+ T cells sorted from blood. The receptors were gathered from a woman in her late teens or twenties in good health.

This clonotype was seen a few times. The chain has TRBV19 and TRBJ2-7; D not certain. This CDR3 is 12 amino acids long. CDR1 LNHDA and CDR2 SQIVND come from the germline V gene (reference sequence). V was cut by 5 bases and J by 3 bases, with 8 bases left in between. This chain's CDR3 is CASSAADYEQYF. The CDR3, as DNA: TGTGCCAGTAGTGCCGCGGACTACGAGCAGTACTTC.

This clonotype was detected many times. The V call is TRBV3-1, the J call TRBJ2-1; no reliable D call. Germline CDR1 LGHDT, CDR2 YNNKEL (reference sequence). V was clipped by 4 bases and J by 7 bases, with 17 bases between them. The CDR3 length is 15 residues. The DNA for the CDR3 is TGTGCCAGCAGCCCCGACCCATCGGTTTTGAATGAGCAGTTCTTC. It codes for CASSPDPSVLNEQFF.

This clonotype was seen at least ten times. The chain links TRBV5-1 to TRBJ2-5; 8 bases align to TRBD2. The CDR3 contains 13 residues. From germline, CDR1 is SGHRS and CDR2 YFSETQ. Trimming at V came to 0 bases and at J to 5 bases, leaving 0 bases not matched to a gene. CDR3: CASSLVAGETQYF. The DNA of the CDR3 is TGCGCCAGCAGCTTGGTAGCGGGGGAGACCCAGTACTTC.

This chain joins TRBV11-1 and TRBJ2-6, with 11 bases fitting TRBD1. This CDR3 is 18 amino acids long. Germline loops: CDR1 SGHAT, CDR2 FQDESV (reference sequence). The trim removed 7 bases at V and 2 bases at J, leaving 10 bases unmatched. CDR3 loop: CASTKIGQGATGANVLTF. The DNA of the CDR3 is TGTGCCAGCACCAAAATCGGACAGGGGGCAACTGGGGCCAACGTCCTGACTTTC.

This clonotype was observed many times. The chain carries TRBV28 and TRBJ2-1; 7 nucleotides match TRBD2. Germline V CDR1 and CDR2: MDHEN, SYDVKM. V shed 8 bases, J shed 4 bases, and the junction held 8 bases outside the gene matches. The CDR3 extends over 14 amino acids. The CDR3 DNA is TGTGCCAGCGACGGGGGGTTAGGGTACAATGAGCAGTTCTTC. This codes for CASDGGLGYNEQFF.

This clonotype was recorded a few times. This sequence joins TRBV4-3 and TRBJ2-1; no definite D call. V dropped 0 bases and J dropped 5 bases, with 8 bases sitting between them. CDR3 size: 14 residues. CDR1 is LGHNA and CDR2 is YSLEER in the germline V gene. As DNA, the CDR3 is TGCGCCAGCAGCCAAGACGCCAGCAACAATGAGCAGTTCTTC. Protein: CASSQDASNNEQFF.

The chain combines TRBV28 with TRBJ2-2; 7 nucleotides line up with TRBD1. The CDR3 is 16 amino acids. V lost 3 bases and J lost 2; bases outside the gene matches: 6. Germline V lookup: CDR1 MDHEN, CDR2 SYDVKM. CDR3 residues: CASSFPGQLNTGELFF. The CDR3 DNA reads TGTGCCAGCAGTTTCCCGGGACAGTTAAACACCGGGGAGCTGTTTTTT.

This clonotype showed up many times. V and J are TRBV10-3 and TRBJ2-7, with 9 bases lining up with TRBD1. This CDR3 comprises 15 residues. The V gene end was trimmed by 5 bases and the J gene end by 2 bases; junction bases not matched to a gene: 7. In germline, CDR1 is ENHRY, CDR2 SYGVKD. CDR3 sequence (DNA): TGTGCCATCAGTCGGGGGACAGGGAGAACCTACGAGCAGTACTTC. This codes for CAISRGTGRTYEQYF.

This clonotype came up many times. The V call is TRBV4-1, the J call TRBJ1-6; a possible D gene is TRBD1 (5 bases). Germline CDR1 and CDR2: MGHRA and YSYEKL. The CDR3 has 18 amino acids. Deletions cut 0 bases from V and 10 bases from J, with 22 bases between. Written as DNA, the CDR3 is TGCGCCAGCAGCCAAGATCCGAGGGGACCTATCCCATCCTCACCCCTCCACTTT. Translation: CASSQDPRGPIPSSPLHF.

This chain connects TRBV2 to TRBJ1-2; D perhaps matches TRBD1 (5 bases). Germline loops: CDR1 SNHLY, CDR2 FYNNEI. V lost 6 bases to trimming and J lost 1 base, with 24 bases between them. This CDR3 comprises 18 residues. The CDR3 is CASRYPGTNSPLNYGYTF. The CDR3 nucleotides read TGTGCCAGCAGATACCCCGGGACCAACTCTCCTCTTAACTATGGCTACACCTTC.

The rearrangement links TRBV5-4 to TRBJ1-6, with D possibly matching TRBD1 (5 bases). V was cut by 5 bases and J by 7 bases, with 13 bases left in between. CDR3 size: 14 residues. Germline CDR1 SGHNT, CDR2 YYREEE (reference sequence). The CDR3 loop is CASRMRDGNSPLHF. CDR3 sequence (DNA): TGTGCCAGCAGAATGAGGGACGGAAATTCACCCCTCCACTTT.

This clonotype was seen many times. The V gene is TRBV3-1, the J gene TRBJ2-1; TRBD2 agrees at 9 bases. V was clipped by 3 bases and J by 5 bases; unmatched bases: 8. Germline V gene lookup returns CDR1 LGHDT and CDR2 YNNKEL (reference sequence). CDR3 length equals 16 residues. The CDR3 sequence is CASSQEAGGFNNEQFF. For the CDR3, the DNA is TGTGCCAGCAGCCAGGAAGCGGGGGGCTTTAACAATGAGCAGTTCTTC.

The rearrangement links TRBV5-1 to TRBJ2-1, with D uncertain. Between the trimmed V and J ends, which lost 0 bases and 5 bases, there was a span of 9 bases. The CDR3 sequence is 14 residues long. CDR1 is SGHRS, CDR2 YFSETQ, per germline. CDR3 DNA sequence: TGCGCCAGCAGCTTGGCGGCTAAACACAATGAGCAGTTCTTC. The encoded protein is CASSLAAKHNEQFF.

At least ten counts were recorded for this clonotype. The chain employs TRBV29-1 and TRBJ2-4; D gene uncertain. The germline V and J ends were trimmed by 6 bases and 1 base, with 16 bases remaining between them. In germline, CDR1 is SQVTM, CDR2 ANQGSEA. CDR3 size: 15 residues. The CDR3 coding sequence is TGCAGCGTCTCCCGCACATCCACCGCCAAAAACATTCAGTACTTC. Its protein is CSVSRTSTAKNIQYF.

Concerning this clonotype: Possible read error: a much larger clone is one base away. The chain has TRBV29-1 and TRBJ2-7; 9 nucleotides align to TRBD2. The CDR3 spans 13 residues. Per the germline V gene, CDR1 is SQVTM and CDR2 is ANQGSEA. The CDR3 loop is CSVLAGGPYERYF. CDR3 sequence (DNA): TGCAGCGTTTTGGCGGGAGGGCCCTACGAGCGGTACTTC.

The sample holds many counts of this clonotype. The rearrangement links TRBV20-1 to TRBJ2-7, with D unclear. The CDR3 sequence is 14 residues long. Germline assignment: CDR1 DFQATT and CDR2 SNEGSKA (reference sequence). V was trimmed by 0 bases and J by 4 bases, leaving 13 bases between them. This chain's CDR3 is CSARDEELGYEQYF. In nucleotides, the CDR3 is TGCAGTGCTAGAGATGAGGAACTTGGGTACGAGCAGTACTTC.

This clonotype occurred many times. The chain joins TRBV29-1 to TRBJ2-7, with D unclear. Per the germline V gene, CDR1 is SQVTM and CDR2 is ANQGSEA. The CDR3 length is 12 residues. The germline V and J ends were trimmed by 6 bases and 6 bases, with 15 bases remaining between them. Here the CDR3 DNA reads TGCAGCGTGAACTCGTTCGGCAGCGAGCAGTACTTC. Translation gives CSVNSFGSEQYF.

This clonotype was seen many times. The chain carries TRBV4-1 and TRBJ1-5, with D possibly TRBD1 on 5 matching bases. Germline assignment: CDR1 MGHRA and CDR2 YSYEKL. V lost 1 base to trimming and J lost 3 bases, with 13 bases between them. The CDR3 sequence is 16 residues long. The CDR3 reads CASSQVTGLDNQPQHF. The CDR3 nucleotides read TGCGCCAGCAGCCAAGTAACGGGACTGGACAATCAGCCCCAGCATTTT.

This clonotype was detected a few times. This chain joins TRBV4-2 and TRBJ2-3; 8 bases line up with TRBD2. Unmatched junction bases numbered 3, after V lost 4 bases and J lost 0 bases. This CDR3 has 15 residues. CDR1 is LGHNA, CDR2 YNFKEQ, per germline. The CDR3 nucleotides read TGTGCCAGCAGCCCGCGGACTAGCAGCACAGATACGCAGTATTTT. It specifies CASSPRTSSTDTQYF.

This clonotype was recorded many times. The chain uses TRBV12-3 or TRBV12-4 and TRBJ2-5; 8 nucleotides line up with TRBD1. V was pared by 5 bases and J by 2 bases, with 10 bases of the junction left unmatched. The CDR3 sequence is 16 residues long. The CDR3 region is CASSKTGVIVQETQYF. The CDR3 coding sequence is TGTGCCAGCAGTAAGACAGGGGTCATAGTACAAGAGACCCAGTACTTC.

A few counts support this clonotype. The V call is TRBV7-9, the J call TRBJ1-2; no clear D gene. The CDR3 contains 13 residues. Germline CDR1 reads SEHNR; CDR2 reads FQNEAQ (reference sequence). V was clipped by 8 bases and J by 4 bases, with 14 bases between them. The CDR3 region has the DNA TGTGCCAGCGCCCATGGAGCCGCCTATGGCTACACCTTC. Amino acid sequence: CASAHGAAYGYTF.

This clonotype has ten or more counts. This sequence joins TRBV20-1 and TRBJ2-7; TRBD1 matches 8 bases. This CDR3 has 11 amino acids. Germline assignment: CDR1 DFQATT and CDR2 SNEGSKA (reference sequence). The V gene end was trimmed by 6 bases and the J gene end by 4 bases; junction bases not matched to a gene: 2. CDR3 bases: TGCAGTGCCAGACAGGGGTACGAGCAGTACTTC. Residues: CSARQGYEQYF.

This clonotype was picked up a small number of times. CDR3 nucleotides: TGTGCCAGCAGTTTGACAGGAATGATAACAAGCACAGATACGCAGTATTTT. It translates to CASSLTGMITSTDTQYF. V and J are TRBV2 and TRBJ2-3; D is perhaps TRBD1 (6 bases). In germline, CDR1 is SNHLY, CDR2 FYNNEI. This CDR3 is 17 amino acids long. Deletions cut 5 bases from V and 0 bases from J, with 18 bases between.

In this sample, this clonotype turned up a few times. The chain is built from TRBV11-2 and TRBJ2-1; no definite D call. The CDR3 loop spans 15 amino acids. Trimming pared 0 bases from V and 6 bases from J, leaving 12 bases between. Looked up from germline, CDR1 is SGHAT and CDR2 is FQNNGV. This chain's CDR3 is CASSLEGSFFNEQFF. The CDR3 region has the DNA TGTGCCAGCAGCTTAGAAGGGTCCTTTTTCAATGAGCAGTTCTTC.